The rows below give T cell receptor beta chains drawn from one sample of a study of beta chain features in type 1 diabetes. Clones were sequenced by immunoSEQ multiplex PCR, and TCRdb holds only the in-frame ones, with some missing. The sample shows about 350,000 clones, around a fifth of them seen only once. The sample comprised naive CD4+ T cells from blood. Receptors were obtained from a woman aged 18-30 years in good health. The CDR3 runs from the conserved cysteine through the conserved F or W. D genes are given only for firm matches. The size entry is marked missing in some rows and otherwise reads once, few, many or a size class.

V	length	size	J	D	CDR3	DNA
TRBV27	12	-	TRBJ1-5	-	CASGSGWQPQHF	TGTGCCTCAGGGTCTGGCTGGCAGCCCCAGCATTTT
TRBV9	13	-	TRBJ2-3	-	CASSVSKPSPQYF	TGTGCCAGCAGCGTGAGCAAGCCATCTCCGCAGTATTTT
TRBV9	14	-	TRBJ2-7	-	CASSVGQDNYEQYF	TGTGCCAGCAGCGTAGGGCAGGATAACTACGAGCAGTACTTC
TRBV30	11	-	TRBJ1-2	-	CAWSRNYGYTF	TGTGCCTGGAGCAGGAACTATGGCTACACCTTC
TRBV19	15	once	TRBJ1-2	TRBD1	CASSADRARLYGYTF	TGTGCCAGTAGTGCCGACAGGGCGCGGCTATATGGCTACACCTTC
TRBV9	14	few	TRBJ2-7	TRBD2	CASSRTSDRYEQYF	TGTGCCAGCAGCAGGACTAGCGATAGGTACGAGCAGTACTTC
TRBV7-3	13	few	TRBJ1-2	-	CASSLTPGYGYTF	TGTGCCAGCAGCTTAACGCCGGGGTATGGCTACACCTTC
TRBV29-1	10	few	TRBJ2-1	-	CSGGGVEQFF	TGCAGCGGTGGAGGAGTTGAGCAGTTCTTC
TRBV5-1	15	-	TRBJ2-2	TRBD1	CASSSLTGTTGELFF	TGCGCCAGCAGCTCTTTGACAGGGACCACCGGGGAGCTGTTTTTT
TRBV5-1	14	few	TRBJ2-5	-	CASSLGQEGGTQYF	TGCGCCAGCAGCTTGGGACAGGAAGGAGGGACCCAGTACTTC
TRBV11-2	16	few	TRBJ2-3	TRBD2	CASSSGLAGNSDTQYF	TGTGCCAGCAGCTCCGGACTAGCGGGAAACTCAGATACGCAGTATTTT
TRBV29-1	14	few	TRBJ2-7	TRBD2	CSVRGGSSEDEQYF	TGCAGCGTCCGGGGCGGGAGTAGCGAGGACGAGCAGTACTTC
TRBV9	15	few	TRBJ2-3	-	CASSVGGISTDTQYF	TGTGCCAGCAGCGTAGGAGGCATTAGCACAGATACGCAGTATTTT
TRBV14	16	few	TRBJ2-1	TRBD1	CASSQDGGQFYNEQFF	TGTGCCAGCAGCCAAGATGGGGGACAGTTCTACAATGAGCAGTTCTTC
TRBV2	15	few	TRBJ2-2	TRBD1	CASRPDRTNTGELFF	TGTGCCAGCAGACCGGACAGGACGAACACCGGGGAGCTGTTTTTT
TRBV5-1	16	-	TRBJ2-7	TRBD2	CASSPGTSGISYEQYF	TGCGCCAGCAGCCCTGGGACTAGCGGGATATCCTACGAGCAGTACTTC
TRBV5-6	16	-	TRBJ2-3	-	CASSSTLVQGTDTQYF	TGTGCCAGCAGCTCTACCCTGGTGCAGGGCACAGATACGCAGTATTTT
TRBV15	14	few	TRBJ2-5	-	CATSRDRGGETQYF	TGTGCCACCAGCAGAGATAGGGGGGGGGAGACCCAGTACTTC
TRBV9	13	-	TRBJ1-2	-	CASSPGGDYGYTF	TGTGCCAGCAGCCCGGGAGGGGACTATGGCTACACCTTC
TRBV27	15	-	TRBJ1-2	-	CASRSLGGGYYGYTF	TGTGCCAGCAGGTCCCTTGGGGGCGGCTACTATGGCTACACCTTC
TRBV6-5	13	-	TRBJ2-7	TRBD1	CASSYRGSTEQYF	TGTGCCAGCAGCTACAGGGGATCCACCGAGCAGTACTTC
TRBV7-9	17	few	TRBJ1-3	TRBD1	CASSQTRRDSEGNTIYF	TGTGCCAGCAGCCAAACCCGCCGGGACAGTGAGGGAAACACCATATATTTT
TRBV5-4	14	-	TRBJ2-7	-	CASSLEGDSYEQYF	TGTGCCAGCAGCTTGGAGGGGGACTCCTACGAGCAGTACTTC
TRBV5-1	14	few	TRBJ1-1	TRBD1	CASSLGQGGTEAFF	TGCGCCAGCAGCTTGGGACAGGGAGGAACTGAAGCTTTCTTT
TRBV11-1	15	once	TRBJ2-3	TRBD2	CASSTGLAGGNTQYF	TGTGCCAGCAGCACCGGACTAGCGGGAGGTAATACGCAGTATTTT
TRBV7-3	13	-	TRBJ1-2	-	CASSLPGNYGYTF	TGTGCCAGCAGCTTACCAGGGAACTATGGCTACACCTTC
TRBV2	12	-	TRBJ1-2	-	CASMRQIYGYTF	TGTGCCAGCATGAGACAGATCTATGGCTACACCTTC
TRBV5-1	15	-	TRBJ2-1	-	CASSLRQEGGNEQFF	TGCGCCAGCAGCTTGCGACAGGAAGGGGGCAATGAGCAGTTCTTC
TRBV5-4	16	-	TRBJ2-1	TRBD2	CASSGVIAGEGNEQFF	TGTGCCAGCAGCGGAGTGATAGCGGGAGAAGGCAATGAGCAGTTCTTC
TRBV5-1	13	few	TRBJ2-7	-	CASSRPSNYEQYF	TGCGCCAGCAGCCGGCCTAGCAACTACGAGCAGTACTTC
TRBV6-1	11	-	TRBJ1-1	-	CASGRNTEAFF	TGTGCCAGCGGCAGAAACACTGAAGCTTTCTTT
TRBV5-6	13	few	TRBJ2-5	-	CASSLDRGKTQYF	TGTGCCAGCAGCTTGGATAGGGGGAAGACCCAGTACTTC
TRBV7-2	16	few	TRBJ2-3	-	CASSPRGLTSTDTQYF	TGTGCCAGCAGCCCCAGAGGATTAACGAGCACAGATACGCAGTATTTT
TRBV4-3	13	-	TRBJ1-1	-	CASSPRGGTEAFF	TGCGCCAGCAGCCCAAGGGGGGGCACTGAAGCTTTCTTT
TRBV14	16	few	TRBJ2-7	-	CASSQNHRIFTYEQYF	TGTGCCAGCAGCCAAAACCACAGGATTTTTACCTACGAGCAGTACTTC
TRBV6-5	15	few	TRBJ2-2	TRBD2	CASSRAGVNTGELFF	TGTGCCAGCAGTCGAGCGGGAGTGAACACCGGGGAGCTGTTTTTT
TRBV7-6	17	-	TRBJ2-6	TRBD2	CASSLLAGVSGANVLTF	TGTGCCAGCAGCTTACTAGCGGGGGTCTCTGGGGCCAACGTCCTGACTTTC
TRBV2	11	-	TRBJ2-7	-	CASGTNGKQYF	TGTGCCAGCGGGACAAACGGAAAGCAGTACTTC
TRBV30	16	-	TRBJ2-2	-	CAWSVSRGIGPGELFF	TGTGCCTGGAGTGTGAGCAGGGGCATCGGTCCCGGGGAGCTGTTTTTT
TRBV20-1	11	-	TRBJ1-4	-	CSASQGEKLFF	TGCAGTGCTAGCCAGGGTGAAAAACTGTTTTTT
TRBV2	14	few	TRBJ1-4	-	CASSLESSGEKLFF	TGTGCCAGCAGCCTCGAGAGTTCGGGGGAAAAACTGTTTTTT
TRBV2	15	few	TRBJ2-1	TRBD2	CASKLAGGSYNEQFF	TGTGCCAGTAAACTAGCGGGAGGCTCCTACAATGAGCAGTTCTTC
TRBV4-2	15	few	TRBJ2-7	TRBD2	CASSQPGLAGHEQYF	TGTGCCAGCAGCCAACCGGGACTAGCGGGCCACGAGCAGTACTTC
TRBV28	19	few	TRBJ1-5	-	CASSLLGGGRGPGNQPQHF	TGTGCCAGCAGTTTATTGGGGGGGGGCAGGGGACCTGGCAATCAGCCCCAGCATTTT
TRBV5-1	13	few	TRBJ2-1	-	CASSAGQYNEQFF	TGCGCCAGCAGCGCCGGACAATACAATGAGCAGTTCTTC
TRBV15	14	-	TRBJ1-4	TRBD1	CATSRDPGGEKLFF	TGTGCCACCAGCAGAGATCCAGGGGGCGAAAAACTGTTTTTT
TRBV12-5	15	few	TRBJ2-1	TRBD2	CASGLVRGLAGGQFF	TGTGCTAGTGGTTTGGTACGGGGACTAGCGGGAGGGCAGTTCTTC
TRBV30	15	few	TRBJ2-3	TRBD2	CAWSAMAGARSTQYF	TGTGCCTGGAGTGCAATGGCGGGAGCTCGATCTACGCAGTATTTT
TRBV2	14	-	TRBJ1-2	-	CASSETGGRSGYTF	TGTGCCAGCAGTGAAACCGGGGGGCGAAGTGGCTACACCTTC
TRBV5-1	15	-	TRBJ2-1	TRBD2	CASSSGLADYNEQFF	TGCGCCAGCAGCTCGGGACTAGCGGACTACAATGAGCAGTTCTTC
TRBV7-9	14	-	TRBJ2-2	-	CASLSGRGSGELFF	TGTGCCAGCCTTTCCGGACGGGGGAGCGGGGAGCTGTTTTTT